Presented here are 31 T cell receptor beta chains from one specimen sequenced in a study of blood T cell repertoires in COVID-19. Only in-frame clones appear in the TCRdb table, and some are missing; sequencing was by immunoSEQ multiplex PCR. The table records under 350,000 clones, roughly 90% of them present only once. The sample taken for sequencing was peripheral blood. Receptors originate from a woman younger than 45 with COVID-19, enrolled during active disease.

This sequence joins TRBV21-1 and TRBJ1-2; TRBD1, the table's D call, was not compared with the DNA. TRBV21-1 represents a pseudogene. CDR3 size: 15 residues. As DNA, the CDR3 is TGTGCCACTCAGCGGATGACAGGTCGCCGCTATGGCTACACCTTC. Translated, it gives CATQRMTGRRYGYTF.

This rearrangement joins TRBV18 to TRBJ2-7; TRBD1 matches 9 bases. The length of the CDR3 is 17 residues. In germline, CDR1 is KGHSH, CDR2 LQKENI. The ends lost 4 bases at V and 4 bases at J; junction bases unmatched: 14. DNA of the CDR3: TGTGCCAGCTCACAAAGGCAGACCGGGACAGGGCCGTACGAGCAGTACTTC. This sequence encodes CASSQRQTGTGPYEQYF.

CDR3 loop: CASSPGLDGTDTQYF. In nucleotides, the CDR3 is TGTGCCAGCAGCCCGGGACTAGACGGCACAGATACGCAGTATTTT. The genes are TRBV13 and TRBJ2-3, with TRBD2 matching over 8 bases. This CDR3 spans 15 amino acids. Trimming took 5 bases from V and 1 from J; bases not matched to a gene: 5. Germline loops: CDR1 PRHDT, CDR2 FYEKMQ (reference sequence).

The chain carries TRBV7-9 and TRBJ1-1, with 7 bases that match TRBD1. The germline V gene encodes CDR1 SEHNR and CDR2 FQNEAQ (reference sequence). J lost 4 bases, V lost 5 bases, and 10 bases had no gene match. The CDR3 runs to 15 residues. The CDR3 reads CASSPQGGKATEAFF. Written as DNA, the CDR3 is TGTGCCAGCAGCCCGCAGGGGGGAAAAGCCACTGAAGCTTTCTTT.

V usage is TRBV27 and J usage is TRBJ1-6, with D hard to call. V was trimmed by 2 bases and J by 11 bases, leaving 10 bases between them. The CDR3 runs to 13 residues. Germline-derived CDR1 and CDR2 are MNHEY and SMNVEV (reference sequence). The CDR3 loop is CASSLTVGTPLHF. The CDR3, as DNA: TGTGCCAGCAGTTTAACAGTTGGTACACCCCTCCACTTT.

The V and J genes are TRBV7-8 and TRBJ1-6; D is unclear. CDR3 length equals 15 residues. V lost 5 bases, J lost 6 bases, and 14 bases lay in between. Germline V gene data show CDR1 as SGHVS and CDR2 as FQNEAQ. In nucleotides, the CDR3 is TGTGCCAGCAGCGAACAGTCCCACTCTAATTCACCCCTCCACTTT. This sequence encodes CASSEQSHSNSPLHF.

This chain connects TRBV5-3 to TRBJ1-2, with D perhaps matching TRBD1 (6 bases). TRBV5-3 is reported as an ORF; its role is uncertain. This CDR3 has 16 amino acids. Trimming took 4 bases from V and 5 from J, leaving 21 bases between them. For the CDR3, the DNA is TGTGCCAGAAGCATGATCTCACAGGGACGGGTATATGGCTACACCTTC. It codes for CARSMISQGRVYGYTF.

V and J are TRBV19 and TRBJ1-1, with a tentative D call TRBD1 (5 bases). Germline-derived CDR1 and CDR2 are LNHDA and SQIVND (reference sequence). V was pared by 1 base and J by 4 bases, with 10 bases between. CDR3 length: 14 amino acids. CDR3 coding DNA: TGTGCCAGTAGTATAGGACAGCCCGGCACTGAAGCTTTCTTT. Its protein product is CASSIGQPGTEAFF.

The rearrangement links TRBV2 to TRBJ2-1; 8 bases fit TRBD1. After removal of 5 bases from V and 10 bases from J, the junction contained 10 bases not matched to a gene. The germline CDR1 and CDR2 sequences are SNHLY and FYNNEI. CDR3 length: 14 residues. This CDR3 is CASSNPQGAGEQFF. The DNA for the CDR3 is TGTGCCAGCAGTAATCCGCAGGGGGCAGGCGAGCAGTTCTTC.

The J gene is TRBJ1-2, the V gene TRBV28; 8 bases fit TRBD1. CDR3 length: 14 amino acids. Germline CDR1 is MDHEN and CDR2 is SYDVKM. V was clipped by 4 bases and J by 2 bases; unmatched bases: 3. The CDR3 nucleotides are TGTGCCAGCAGTTCTTACAGGGGGAACTATGGCTACACCTTC. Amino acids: CASSSYRGNYGYTF.

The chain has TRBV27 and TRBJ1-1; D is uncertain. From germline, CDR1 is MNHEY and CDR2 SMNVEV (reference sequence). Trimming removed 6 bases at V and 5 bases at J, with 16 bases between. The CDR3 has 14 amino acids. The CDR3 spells CASSRDGGGTEAFF. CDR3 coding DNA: TGTGCCAGCAGCAGAGACGGCGGTGGGACTGAAGCTTTCTTT.

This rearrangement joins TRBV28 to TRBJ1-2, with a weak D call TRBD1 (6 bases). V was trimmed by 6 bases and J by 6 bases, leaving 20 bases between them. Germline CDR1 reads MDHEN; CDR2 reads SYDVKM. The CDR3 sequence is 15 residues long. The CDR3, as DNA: TGTGCCAGCAGCGTGATCGGGACACTGAAGGATGGCTACACCTTC. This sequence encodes CASSVIGTLKDGYTF.

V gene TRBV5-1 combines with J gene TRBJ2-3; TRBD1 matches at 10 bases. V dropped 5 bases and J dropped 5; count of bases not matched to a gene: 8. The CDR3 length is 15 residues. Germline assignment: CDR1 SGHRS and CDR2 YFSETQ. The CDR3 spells CASRPRQGAIDTQYF. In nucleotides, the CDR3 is TGCGCCAGCAGACCACGACAGGGGGCTATAGATACGCAGTATTTT.

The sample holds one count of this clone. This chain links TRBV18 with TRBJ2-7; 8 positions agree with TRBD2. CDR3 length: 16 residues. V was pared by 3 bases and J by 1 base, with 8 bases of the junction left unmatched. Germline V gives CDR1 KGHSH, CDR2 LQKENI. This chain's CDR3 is CASSPYGGEFSYEQYF. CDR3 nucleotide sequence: TGTGCCAGCTCACCGTACGGGGGGGAATTTTCCTACGAGCAGTACTTC. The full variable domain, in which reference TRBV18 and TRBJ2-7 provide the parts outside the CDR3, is NAGVMQNPRHLVRRRGQEARLRCSPMKGHSHVYWYRQLPEEGLKFMVYLQKENIIDESGMPKERFSAEFPKEGPSILRIQQVVRGDSAAYFCASSPYGGEFSYEQYFGPGTRLTVT.

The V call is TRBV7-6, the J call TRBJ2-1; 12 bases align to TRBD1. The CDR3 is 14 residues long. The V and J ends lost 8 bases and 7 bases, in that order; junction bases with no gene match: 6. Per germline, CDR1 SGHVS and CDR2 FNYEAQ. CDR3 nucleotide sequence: TGTGCCAGCGGGGGACAGGGGGCTTGGAATGAGCAGTTCTTC. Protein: CASGGQGAWNEQFF. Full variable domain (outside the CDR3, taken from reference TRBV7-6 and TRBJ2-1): GAGVSQSPRYKVTKRGQDVALRCDPISGHVSLYWYRQALGQGPEFLTYFNYEAQQDKSGLPNDRFSAERPEGSISTLTIQRTEQRDSAMYRCASGGQGAWNEQFFGPGTRLTVL.

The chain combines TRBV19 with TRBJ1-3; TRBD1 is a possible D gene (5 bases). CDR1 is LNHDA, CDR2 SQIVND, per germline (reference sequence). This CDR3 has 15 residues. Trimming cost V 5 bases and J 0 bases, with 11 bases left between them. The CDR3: CASSPDSRSGNTIYF. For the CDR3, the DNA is TGTGCCAGTAGTCCCGACAGTCGCTCTGGAAACACCATATATTTT.

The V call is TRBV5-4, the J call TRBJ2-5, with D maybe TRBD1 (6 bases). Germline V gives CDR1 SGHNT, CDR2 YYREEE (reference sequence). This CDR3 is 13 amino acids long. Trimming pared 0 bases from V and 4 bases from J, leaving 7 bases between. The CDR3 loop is CASSLEGGETQYF. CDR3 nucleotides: TGTGCCAGCAGCTTGGAAGGGGGAGAGACCCAGTACTTC.

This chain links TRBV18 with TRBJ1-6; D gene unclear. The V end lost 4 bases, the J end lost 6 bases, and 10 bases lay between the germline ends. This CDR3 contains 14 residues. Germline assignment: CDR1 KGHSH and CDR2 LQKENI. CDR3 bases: TGTGCCAGCTCACGATCTGAGGGTAATTCACCCCTCCACTTT. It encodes CASSRSEGNSPLHF.

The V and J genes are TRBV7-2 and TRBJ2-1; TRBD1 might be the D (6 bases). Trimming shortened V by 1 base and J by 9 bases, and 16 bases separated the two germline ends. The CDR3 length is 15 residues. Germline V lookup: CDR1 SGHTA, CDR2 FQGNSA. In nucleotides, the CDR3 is TGTGCCAGCAGCTTAGTTGCTCAGGTGGACAGTGAGCAGTTCTTC. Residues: CASSLVAQVDSEQFF. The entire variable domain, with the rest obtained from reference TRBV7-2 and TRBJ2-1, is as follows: GAGVSQSPSNKVTEKGKDVELRCDPISGHTALYWYRQSLGQGLEFLIYFQGNSAPDKSGLPSDRFSAERTGGSVSTLTIQRTQQEDSAVYLCASSLVAQVDSEQFFGPGTRLTVL.

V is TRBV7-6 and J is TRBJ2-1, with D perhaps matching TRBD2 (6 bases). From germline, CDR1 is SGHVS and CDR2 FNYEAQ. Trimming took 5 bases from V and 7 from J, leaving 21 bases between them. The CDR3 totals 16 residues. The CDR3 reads CASSLRGDSGTNEQFF. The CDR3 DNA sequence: TGTGCCAGCAGCCTTAGAGGCGATAGCGGTACTAATGAGCAGTTCTTC.

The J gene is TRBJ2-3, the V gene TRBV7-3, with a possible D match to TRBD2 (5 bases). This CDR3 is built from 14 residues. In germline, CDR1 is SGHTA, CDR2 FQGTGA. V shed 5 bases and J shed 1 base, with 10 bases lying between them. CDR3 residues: CASSPTGGTDTQYF. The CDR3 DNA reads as TGTGCCAGCAGCCCGACCGGGGGCACAGATACGCAGTATTTT.

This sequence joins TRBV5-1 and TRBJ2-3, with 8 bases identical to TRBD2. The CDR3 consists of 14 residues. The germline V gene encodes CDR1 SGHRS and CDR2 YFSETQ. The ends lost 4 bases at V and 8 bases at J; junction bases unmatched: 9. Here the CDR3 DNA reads TGCGCCAGCAGCCCTAGGACTAGCCCGGGTACGCAGTATTTT. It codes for CASSPRTSPGTQYF. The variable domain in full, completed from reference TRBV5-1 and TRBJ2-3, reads KAGVTQTPRYLIKTRGQQVTLSCSPISGHRSVSWYQQTPGQGLQFLFEYFSETQRNKGNFPGRFSGRQFSNSRSEMNVSTLELGDSALYLCASSPRTSPGTQYFGPGTRLTVL.

The CDR3 bases are TGTGCCAGCGTCCCGAGACAGGGGCAATGGACCCAGTACTTC. This sequence encodes CASVPRQGQWTQYF. The chain joins TRBV28 to TRBJ2-5, with TRBD1 matching over 8 bases. Germline V lookup: CDR1 MDHEN, CDR2 SYDVKM. J lost 7 bases, V lost 8 bases, and 12 bases had no gene match. This CDR3 is built from 14 residues.

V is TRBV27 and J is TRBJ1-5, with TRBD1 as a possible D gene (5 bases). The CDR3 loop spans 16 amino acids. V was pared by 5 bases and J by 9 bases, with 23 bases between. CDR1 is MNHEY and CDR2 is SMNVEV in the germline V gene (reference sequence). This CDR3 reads CASSAGRGSLKRPQHF. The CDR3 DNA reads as TGTGCCAGCAGTGCTGGTAGGGGCTCCCTTAAAAGGCCCCAGCATTTT.

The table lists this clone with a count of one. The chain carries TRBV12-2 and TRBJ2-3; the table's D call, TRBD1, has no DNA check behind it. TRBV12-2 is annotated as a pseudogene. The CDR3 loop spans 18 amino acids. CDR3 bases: TGTGCAAGTCGCTTAGAGGCACAGGGGCCCATGAACACAGATACGCAGTATTTT. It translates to CASRLEAQGPMNTDTQYF.

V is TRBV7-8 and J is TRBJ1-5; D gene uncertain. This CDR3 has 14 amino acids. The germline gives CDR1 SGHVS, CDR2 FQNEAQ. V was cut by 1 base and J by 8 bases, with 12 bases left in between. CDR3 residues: CASSLEGAGKPQHF. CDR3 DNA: TGTGCCAGCAGCTTAGAGGGAGCCGGTAAGCCCCAGCATTTT.

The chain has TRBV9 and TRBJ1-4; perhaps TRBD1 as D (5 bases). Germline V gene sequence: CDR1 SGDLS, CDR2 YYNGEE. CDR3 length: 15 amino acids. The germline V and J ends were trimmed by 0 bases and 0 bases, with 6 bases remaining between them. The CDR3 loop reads CASSVAGSTNEKLFF. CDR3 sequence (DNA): TGTGCCAGCAGCGTAGCAGGGTCAACTAATGAAAAACTGTTTTTT.

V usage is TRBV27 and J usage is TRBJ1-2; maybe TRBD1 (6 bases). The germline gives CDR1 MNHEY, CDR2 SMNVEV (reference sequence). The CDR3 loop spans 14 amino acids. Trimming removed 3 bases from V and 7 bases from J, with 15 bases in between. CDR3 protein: CASSLGQGRVGYTF. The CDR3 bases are TGTGCCAGCAGTTTGGGCCAGGGGAGGGTTGGCTACACCTTC.

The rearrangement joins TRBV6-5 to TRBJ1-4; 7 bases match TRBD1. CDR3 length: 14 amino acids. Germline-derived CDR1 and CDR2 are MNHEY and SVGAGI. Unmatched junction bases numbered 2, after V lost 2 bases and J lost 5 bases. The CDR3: CASSYRTGNEKLFF. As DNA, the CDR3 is TGTGCCAGCAGTTACAGGACAGGAAATGAAAAACTGTTTTTT.

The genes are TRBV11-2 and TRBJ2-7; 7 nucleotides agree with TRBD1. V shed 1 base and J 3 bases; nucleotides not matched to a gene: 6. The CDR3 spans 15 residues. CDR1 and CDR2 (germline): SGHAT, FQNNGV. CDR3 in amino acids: CASSLVGDRIYEQYF. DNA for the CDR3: TGTGCCAGCAGCTTAGTGGGGGACAGAATCTACGAGCAGTACTTC.

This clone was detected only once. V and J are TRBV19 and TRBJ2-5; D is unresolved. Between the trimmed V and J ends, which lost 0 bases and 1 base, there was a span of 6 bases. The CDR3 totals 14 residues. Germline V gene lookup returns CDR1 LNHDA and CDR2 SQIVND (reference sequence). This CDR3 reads CASSIEAAQETQYF. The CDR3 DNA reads TGTGCCAGTAGTATAGAGGCGGCCCAAGAGACCCAGTACTTC.